The source of this TCR beta chain is a study of T cell changes during pregnancy in multiple sclerosis. Using immunoSEQ multiplex PCR, the repertoire was profiled, and TCRdb retains in-frame clones only, with some absent. This table holds 70,000 to 95,000 clones, 85% to 95% found once. V gave up 8 bases and J gave up 3 bases; unmatched junction bases: 11. Germline CDR1 and CDR2: SNHLY and FYNNEI. The CDR3 contains 16 residues. The sample here was peripheral blood, taken in the second trimester of pregnancy. This chain joins TRBV2 and TRBJ2-3, with 10 bases matching TRBD2. The clonotype comes from a female donor in good health, enrolled as a control in a pregnancy study. The chain's CDR3 is CASGLGLATKTDTQYF. The CDR3 DNA is TGTGCCAGCGGGTTGGGACTAGCGACCAAAACAGATACGCAGTATTTT.